The 16 T cell receptor beta chains below were found in one sample sequenced in a study of blood T cell repertoires in COVID-19. Only in-frame clones appear in the TCRdb table, and some are missing; sequencing was by immunoSEQ multiplex PCR. Of some 350,000 clones in the sample, around four fifths were seen once. What was sequenced was peripheral blood. These receptors were collected from a man aged 30 to 39 with active or convalescent COVID-19.

This clone has only a few counts. The chain combines TRBV15 with TRBJ1-6; D call uncertain. The CDR3 runs 16 residues. CDR1 and CDR2 from the germline V gene are LNHNV and YYDKDF (reference sequence). The V gene lost 2 bases and the J gene lost 9 bases, with 17 bases spanning the gap. The CDR3 reads CATSRSRDISGSPLHF. CDR3 sequence (DNA): TGTGCCACCAGCAGAAGCCGGGATATCAGCGGTTCACCCCTCCACTTT.

V and J are TRBV30 and TRBJ2-7; a weak D match, TRBD2 (7 bases). Germline values: CDR1 GTSNPN, CDR2 SVGIG (reference sequence). The V end was cut by 0 bases, the J end by 3 bases, with 12 bases between. The CDR3 contains 14 residues. The CDR3 loop reads CAWSVGGGLYEQYF. The CDR3 nucleotides are TGTGCCTGGAGTGTGGGCGGGGGCCTCTACGAGCAGTACTTC.

This chain joins TRBV27 and TRBJ2-7; the match to TRBD2 covers 9 bases. The trim removed 3 bases at V and 0 bases at J, leaving 12 bases unmatched. The length of the CDR3 is 18 residues. Germline CDR1 reads MNHEY; CDR2 reads SMNVEV (reference sequence). The CDR3 here is CASSFLRTSGPSSYEQYF. DNA for the CDR3: TGTGCCAGCAGTTTCCTTCGCACTAGCGGGCCGAGCTCCTACGAGCAGTACTTC.

The sample holds a few counts of this clone. The gene calls are TRBV9 and TRBJ1-3, with TRBD1 identical over 7 bases. Trimming cost V 4 bases and J 8 bases; bases outside gene matches: 6. The CDR3 is 13 residues long. The germline V gene encodes CDR1 SGDLS and CDR2 YYNGEE. The CDR3 DNA sequence: TGTGCCAGCAGCTTCACAGGGGAAGACACCATATATTTT. It yields the protein CASSFTGEDTIYF.

The rearrangement joins TRBV7-9 to TRBJ1-2, with 9 bases lining up with TRBD1. The CDR3 is 13 residues long. The trim removed 4 bases at V and 6 bases at J, leaving 3 bases unmatched. Per germline, CDR1 SEHNR and CDR2 FQNEAQ (reference sequence). CDR3 in amino acids: CASSWTGAHGYTF. Written as DNA, the CDR3 is TGTGCCAGCAGCTGGACAGGGGCCCATGGCTACACCTTC.

The chain recombines TRBV4-1 with TRBJ2-1, with no clear D. This CDR3 has 17 amino acids. CDR1 is MGHRA, CDR2 YSYEKL, per germline. Between the trimmed V and J ends, which lost 4 bases and 0 bases, there was a span of 16 bases. As DNA, the CDR3 is TGCGCCAGCAGCCCACCCTCTGGCGGTAGCTCCTACAATGAGCAGTTCTTC. Amino acids: CASSPPSGGSSYNEQFF.

The chain combines TRBV18 with TRBJ2-7; 11 bases are shared with TRBD1. CDR3 length: 15 residues. The germline gives CDR1 KGHSH, CDR2 LQKENI. The trim removed 3 bases at V and 3 bases at J, leaving 4 bases unmatched. The CDR3 coding sequence is TGTGCCAGCTCACCCAGGGACAGGGGGTACTACGAGCAGTACTTC. Translation: CASSPRDRGYYEQYF.

The V call is TRBV3-1 (or the pseudogene TRBV3-2), the J call TRBJ2-3; 10 positions match TRBD2. Germline V gives CDR1 LGHDT, CDR2 YNNKEL (reference sequence). CDR3 length equals 15 residues. J lost 0 bases, V lost 4 bases, and 1 base had no gene match. CDR3: CASSPGLASTDTQYF. The CDR3 DNA reads TGTGCCAGCAGCCCGGGACTAGCGAGCACAGATACGCAGTATTTT.

This chain links TRBV6-2 or TRBV6-3 with TRBJ1-1; D may be TRBD1 (6 bases). The V and J ends lost 2 bases and 2 bases respectively, with 18 bases between them. CDR1 MNHEY and CDR2 SVGEGT come from the germline V gene. This CDR3 comprises 17 residues. CDR3 DNA: TGTGCCAGCAGTTACGATCAACCGGGGACACTTAACACTGAAGCTTTCTTT. It is translated as CASSYDQPGTLNTEAFF.

The chain couples TRBV28 to TRBJ1-1; possible D gene TRBD1, 5 bases. Trimming took 10 bases from V and 7 from J, leaving 16 bases between them. This CDR3 contains 12 residues. From germline, CDR1 is MDHEN and CDR2 SYDVKM. The CDR3: CATTDLGGEAFF. The CDR3 DNA reads as TGTGCCACCACGGACTTGGGGGGTGAAGCTTTCTTT.

The chain recombines TRBV5-8 with TRBJ2-7, with a possible D match to TRBD2 (7 bases). The V gene's germline CDR1 is SGHTS and CDR2 YDEGEE. CDR3 length: 17 amino acids. V shed 1 base and J shed 0 bases, with 17 bases lying between them. CDR3 coding DNA: TGTGCCAGCAGCTTGTCGGATTCGCGGGGGCTCTCCTACGAGCAGTACTTC. This gives the protein CASSLSDSRGLSYEQYF.

This chain uses TRBV15 with TRBJ1-5; 7 positions agree with TRBD1. The germline CDR1 and CDR2 sequences are LNHNV and YYDKDF (reference sequence). Trimming removed 0 bases from V and 4 bases from J; junction bases left unmatched: 9. The CDR3 contains 17 residues. The CDR3 DNA sequence: TGTGCCACCAGCAGAGATGGGGGTTGGGACAGTAATCAGCCCCAGCATTTT. It yields the protein CATSRDGGWDSNQPQHF.

V gene TRBV6-5 combines with J gene TRBJ2-1; the D is unclear. Trimming removed 2 bases from V and 10 bases from J, with 12 bases in between. The germline CDR1 and CDR2 sequences are MNHEY and SVGAGI. The CDR3 covers 13 residues. The chain's CDR3 is CASSYGPSDEQFF. CDR3 DNA: TGTGCCAGCAGTTACGGCCCCAGCGACGAGCAGTTCTTC.

The CDR3 DNA is TGTGCCAGCAGTGAGGGACTAGCGGGAGGGACCCAGTACTTC. It translates to CASSEGLAGGTQYF. J is TRBJ2-5 and V is TRBV6-1; 15 nucleotides match TRBD2. Germline lookup yields CDR1 MNHNS and CDR2 SASEGT. The length of the CDR3 is 14 residues. Germline trimming cut 3 bases from V and 7 bases from J; bases unmatched to any gene: 0.

This chain connects TRBV27 to TRBJ2-3; tentative D call: TRBD1 (6 bases). The germline V gene has CDR1 MNHEY and CDR2 SMNVEV (reference sequence). There are 14 residues in the CDR3. Trimming pared 4 bases from V and 1 base from J, leaving 9 bases between. In DNA form, the CDR3 reads TGTGCCAGCAGTTCAGGGGACGGCACAGATACGCAGTATTTT. This codes for CASSSGDGTDTQYF.

The chain carries TRBV5-1 and TRBJ2-1; unclear D gene. The V end lost 1 base, the J end lost 8 bases, and 10 bases lay between the germline ends. This CDR3 has 13 residues. In germline, CDR1 is SGHRS, CDR2 YFSETQ. CDR3 in amino acids: CASSLRPRDEQFF. The CDR3 DNA reads as TGCGCCAGCAGCTTGCGGCCACGGGATGAGCAGTTCTTC.